The rows below give T cell receptor beta chains drawn from one sample of a study of shared T cell receptors in the human thymus. Data came from immunoSEQ multiplex PCR; TCRdb stores just in-frame clones and leaves some out. This table holds 450,000 to 650,000 clones, 75% to 80% found once. The sample was also reused in another study, on human thymus T cells.

Material for sequencing was thymocytes. These receptors all stem from a boy under two years old with a congenital heart defect. Both conserved end residues are part of each CDR3. D genes are given only for firm matches. Some rows have no size entry. The others give once, few or many, or a class for an expanded clone.

>.|TRBJ2-3|TRBV2|.
TGTGCCAGCAGTGACAGGGGCCCAGATACGCAGTATTTT
CASSDRGPDTQYF
>.|TRBJ2-5|TRBV6-5|TRBD1
TGTGCCAGCAGTTACAGGGGGCGCCAGTACTTC
CASSYRGRQYF
>.|TRBJ1-5|TRBV28|.
TGTGCCAGCAGCCCATTCATACAAACAGGGCTCGGGCAGCCCCAGCATTTT
CASSPFIQTGLGQPQHF
>few|TRBJ1-1|TRBV27|.
TGTGCCAGCAGTTTATGTGGGCCCGGGCGGGACACTGAAGCTTTCTTT
CASSLCGPGRDTEAFF
>.|TRBJ1-4|TRBV5-5|TRBD1
TGTGCCAGCAGGCCCCGGACAGGAGCAAACTCAACTAATGAAAAACTGTTTTTT
CASRPRTGANSTNEKLFF
>.|TRBJ1-5|TRBV19|.
TGTGCCAGTAGCCCCCCGGACAGAGTGGATGGGCAGCCCCAGCATTTT
CASSPPDRVDGQPQHF
>.|TRBJ1-2|TRBV28|.
TGTGCCAGCAGTTCGGGGGATGGCTACACCTTC
CASSSGDGYTF
>once|TRBJ2-5|TRBV19|TRBD1
TGTGCCAGTAGCCCGGACAGGGATCTAGAGACCCAGTACTTC
CASSPDRDLETQYF
>.|TRBJ2-2|TRBV25-1|TRBD2
TGTGCCAGCGGCGACCCAGCGGGAGTGGCTGGGGAGCTGTTTTTT
CASGDPAGVAGELFF
>few|TRBJ2-1|TRBV19|TRBD2
TGTGCCAGTAGTGCCCCTGGGCTAGCGGGATTCAATGAGCAGTTCTTC
CASSAPGLAGFNEQFF
>once|TRBJ1-5|TRBV30|TRBD1
TGTGCCTGGAGTTACTCGCCAGGGGGCGACGATCAGCCCCAGCATTTT
CAWSYSPGGDDQPQHF
>.|TRBJ2-6|TRBV5-8|TRBD2
TGTGCCACCCTAGCTACAGCGGGGTACTCTGGGGCCAACGTCCTGACTTTC
CATLATAGYSGANVLTF
>once|TRBJ1-2|TRBV28|.
TGTGCCAGCAGTTTCACCGGGAGCTCGGGGGACTATGGCTACACCTTC
CASSFTGSSGDYGYTF
>.|TRBJ2-6|TRBV12-1|.
TGTGCCAGCAGCTTCTGCCTTGGGCAGGGGGCTTACTCTGGGGCCAACGTCCTGACTTTC
CASSFCLGQGAYSGANVLTF
>.|TRBJ2-7|TRBV14|.
TGTGCCAGCAATCGGCGGGGCTTCTCCTACGAGCAGTACTTC
CASNRRGFSYEQYF
>.|TRBJ2-7|TRBV7-2|TRBD2
TGTGCCAGCAGCCAGCGACTAGCGGCGAAGGTCTCCTACGAGCAGTACTTC
CASSQRLAAKVSYEQYF
>.|TRBJ2-2|TRBV9|.
TGTGCCGGCAGCGTAGGGGAGAGGGCCGGGGAGCTGTTTTTT
CAGSVGERAGELFF
>.|TRBJ2-7|TRBV27|TRBD1
TGTGCCAGCAGTTTATGGACTCCCCCGCACAGGGGCATGGCCGAGCAGTACTTC
CASSLWTPPHRGMAEQYF
>.|TRBJ1-2|TRBV5-4|TRBD1
TGTGCCAGCAGCTCCGGTCCGGGACAGGGAAACTATGGCTACACCTTC
CASSSGPGQGNYGYTF
>.|TRBJ1-1|TRBV5-1|TRBD1
TGCGCCAGCAGCTCCTTACAAACCCCCGGGACAGGGGGCGGAATGAACACTGAAGCTTTCTTT
CASSSLQTPGTGGGMNTEAFF
>.|TRBJ2-7|TRBV18|TRBD1
TGTGCCAGCTCACCAAGACAGGGGCCCTACGAGCAGTACTTC
CASSPRQGPYEQYF
>.|TRBJ1-5|TRBV27|.
TGTGCCAGCAGTTTACTCGTCGGCAATCAGCCCCAGCATTTT
CASSLLVGNQPQHF
>once|TRBJ2-7|TRBV27|TRBD2
TGTGCCAGCAGTTTGCTAGCGGGAGGGGAAGAGCAGTACTTC
CASSLLAGGEEQYF
>.|TRBJ2-7|TRBV2|.
TGTGCCAGCAGTGCCTCACAGGGAACCTACGAGCAGTACTTC
CASSASQGTYEQYF
>.|TRBJ2-7|TRBV19|.
TGTGCCAGTAGTATAAATGGCAGAACCCACTCCTACGAGCAGTACTTC
CASSINGRTHSYEQYF
>.|TRBJ2-1|TRBV7-9|TRBD2
TGTGCCAGCAGCTGGGGGCCGCGAGCGGGGGACAATGAGCAGTTCTTC
CASSWGPRAGDNEQFF
>once|TRBJ1-2|TRBV27|TRBD1
TGTGCCAGCAGCCCGGGACAGGGCGGCTATGGCTACACCTTC
CASSPGQGGYGYTF
>.|TRBJ2-3|TRBV27|TRBD2
TGTGCCAGCAGTCCGGGACTAGCGGGAGAATGGACAGATACGCAGTATTTT
CASSPGLAGEWTDTQYF
>few|TRBJ1-3|TRBV7-2|.
TGTGCCAGCAGCTTCGACAGCGCCGGAAACACCATATATTTT
CASSFDSAGNTIYF
>.|TRBJ1-1|TRBV2|.
TGTGCCAGCGGGACACCGGCACGTTGCACTGAAGCTTTCTTT
CASGTPARCTEAFF
>.|TRBJ2-3|TRBV9|TRBD2
TGTGCCAGCAGCGTAGGCCCCAGCGGGGTAACGAAAGATACGCAGTATTTT
CASSVGPSGVTKDTQYF
>.|TRBJ2-1|TRBV7-9|.
TGTGCCAGCAGCTTAGTCCCGGGACTCCCGAGCTCCTACAATGAGCAGTTCTTC
CASSLVPGLPSSYNEQFF
>.|TRBJ2-5|TRBV30|TRBD1
TGTGCCTGGAGTCTCCACATGGACAGGGGGCGAGAGACCCAGTACTTC
CAWSLHMDRGRETQYF
>.|TRBJ2-3|TRBV27|TRBD2
TGTGCCAGCAGCGCCGGGACTAGCGACACAGATACGCAGTATTTT
CASSAGTSDTDTQYF
>.|TRBJ2-7|TRBV23-1|.
TGCGCCAGCACCACCCGCCAGGGGCAGTACTTC
CASTTRQGQYF
>.|TRBJ2-3|TRBV9|TRBD2
TGTGCCAGCATTAGGACTAGCGGGAGTCCAGATACGCAGTATTTT
CASIRTSGSPDTQYF
>.|TRBJ2-7|TRBV6-1|TRBD1
TGTGCCAGCAGTGAAACCCCGGACAGGGGGCCATACGAGCAGTACTTC
CASSETPDRGPYEQYF
>.|TRBJ2-2|TRBV5-4|.
TGTGCCAGCAGCAACACTAGGCCCCTGAACACCGGGGAGCTGTTTTTT
CASSNTRPLNTGELFF
>.|TRBJ2-7|TRBV2|.
TGTGCCAGCAGTGGAAGAGTAGGGGTCTCCTACGAGCAGTACTTC
CASSGRVGVSYEQYF
>.|TRBJ2-7|TRBV5-6|.
TGTGCCAGCCACCTAGGGGGGGTTGGGGGCCTCTACGAGCAGTACTTC
CASHLGGVGGLYEQYF
>.|TRBJ2-5|TRBV25-1|.
TGTGCCAGCAGTGAAAACCGCCCCGGGGGACAAGAGACCCAGTACTTC
CASSENRPGGQETQYF
>.|TRBJ2-1|TRBV6-6|TRBD2
TGTGCCAGCAGCGAAGGGACTAGCGGATACAATGAGCAGTTCTTC
CASSEGTSGYNEQFF
>.|TRBJ2-7|TRBV11-2|.
TGTGCCAGCAGCTTAGTCGTGGGCCGTTCGATACACGAGCAGTACTTC
CASSLVVGRSIHEQYF
>.|TRBJ2-7|TRBV28|TRBD2
TGTGCCAGCAAACTAGCGGACACCTACGAGCAGTACTTC
CASKLADTYEQYF
>.|TRBJ2-5|TRBV13|.
TGTGCCAGCAGCTTAGACAGGAAAGAGACCCAGTACTTC
CASSLDRKETQYF
>.|TRBJ2-1|TRBV7-3|.
TGTGCCAGCAGCTTATATAGAGCCTCCTACAATGAGCAGTTCTTC
CASSLYRASYNEQFF
>.|TRBJ2-7|TRBV5-1|.
TGCGCCAGCAGCTTGGTTCAGGGGGGCGGCTACGAGCAGTACTTC
CASSLVQGGGYEQYF
>.|TRBJ2-7|TRBV11-3|TRBD1
TGTGCCAGCAGCTGCAGGGGGCACGAGCAGTACTTC
CASSCRGHEQYF
>few|TRBJ2-1|TRBV28|TRBD2
TGTGCCAGCAACCAGACTAGCGGGCGGGGTTCCTACAATGAGCAGTTCTTC
CASNQTSGRGSYNEQFF
>.|TRBJ2-7|TRBV11-2|TRBD2
TGTGCCAGCAGCTTAGATGCGGGAGACTACGAGCAGTACTTC
CASSLDAGDYEQYF
>.|TRBJ1-2|TRBV11-2|TRBD1
TGTGCCAGCAGCTCCGGACAGGGGTGGGATGGCTACACCTTC
CASSSGQGWDGYTF
>few|TRBJ1-5|TRBV7-2|.
TGTGCCAGCAGCTTCAGGGAAGACGGGAATCAGCCCCAGCATTTT
CASSFREDGNQPQHF
>.|TRBJ2-7|TRBV5-1|.
TGCGCCAGCAGCTTCGGGGAGGTCCCGAAGACATACGAGCAGTACTTC
CASSFGEVPKTYEQYF
>.|TRBJ2-3|TRBV5-4|TRBD2
TGTGCCAGCAGCTTTCGACTAGCGGGAGAGACGCTATCGAGCACAGATACGCAGTATTTT
CASSFRLAGETLSSTDTQYF
>few|TRBJ1-2|TRBV6-5|TRBD1
TGTGCCAGCAGACTGGACAGGTTCACTAACTATGGCTACACCTTC
CASRLDRFTNYGYTF